This T cell receptor beta chain came from a study of T cell changes during pregnancy in multiple sclerosis (dated by TCRdb to the late 2010s). The study in broad terms: The study examined how the T cell repertoire changed over the course of pregnancy in women with multiple sclerosis.

Receptor libraries were prepared by the immunoSEQ multiplex PCR assay. This immuneACCESS table, as held by TCRdb, lists in-frame sequences with V and J called but not all clones. Of the missing ones, under half trace to an unresolved V gene in checked studies; the others have no known cause. This sample gives about 64,000 clones in total; just under 95% of them show up just once. The ten top clones hold roughly 1.5% of the sample. Clipping removes 0 bases from V and 4 bases from J, with 7 as the unmatched junction base count. Looking up the germline V gene yields CDR1 MGHRA and CDR2 YSYEKL. The cysteine opens and the phenylalanine closes a CDR3 of 17 amino acids. Kept here is only the CDR3 DNA, which spans 51 bases and is read in frame from base 1. For this clone: Its antigen is still unknown. Within one base of it there is no much larger clone, and no base qualities were kept.

In this chain, TRBV4-1 is recombined with TRBJ2-2, with 8 middle bases fitting TRBD2. The specimen comprised peripheral blood, sampled in the second trimester of pregnancy. The origin of this receptor is a female donor with multiple sclerosis, enrolled in a pregnancy study. CDR3 reads: CASSQDERGLITGELFF. The sequenced DNA is TGCGCCAGCAGCCAAGACGAGCGGGGGCTGATCACCGGGGAGCTGTTTTTT.